This passage covers 9 T cell receptor beta chains from one sample sequenced in a study of T cell responses to AZD1222 COVID-19 vaccine. Libraries were prepared by immunoSEQ multiplex PCR; TCRdb keeps only in-frame clonotypes and omits some of them. The data show about 140,000 clones, with roughly 90% seen just once and about 5.5% held by the top ten. The sample was peripheral blood, taken on day 0 of AZD1222 vaccination. These receptors originate from an adult in good health.

This clone was picked up a small number of times. The chain couples TRBV30 to TRBJ2-1; D remains unclear. This CDR3 has 14 amino acids. V lost 5 bases and J 5 bases, leaving 16 bases between the germline ends. Germline CDR1 GTSNPN, CDR2 SVGIG (reference sequence). The CDR3 nucleotides read TGTGCCTGGGGCCGGAGCGCTTGGGACAATGAGCAGTTCTTC. Translating gives CAWGRSAWDNEQFF.

This sequence joins TRBV29-1 and TRBJ2-2; 11 bases agree with TRBD2. The CDR3 loop spans 14 amino acids. The junction had 7 bases not matched to a gene; V was cut back by 7 bases and J by 6 bases. Germline V lookup: CDR1 SQVTM, CDR2 ANQGSEA. CDR3 protein: CSARLAGWSGELFF. The DNA of the CDR3 is TGCAGCGCCCGACTAGCGGGATGGTCCGGGGAGCTGTTTTTT.

The chain has TRBV5-1 and TRBJ2-1, with 10 bases matching TRBD2. CDR3 length: 16 residues. V was pared by 0 bases and J by 5 bases, with 5 bases of the junction left unmatched. CDR1 and CDR2 (germline): SGHRS, YFSETQ. The CDR3: CASSLAPSGRDNEQFF. CDR3 sequence (DNA): TGCGCCAGCAGCTTGGCTCCCAGCGGGAGGGACAATGAGCAGTTCTTC.

V gene TRBV28 combines with J gene TRBJ1-5; unclear D gene. Looked up from germline, CDR1 is MDHEN and CDR2 is SYDVKM. Trimming removed 6 bases from V and 5 bases from J, with 11 bases in between. The CDR3 extends over 13 amino acids. The CDR3 here is CASRYSRDQPQHF. Written as DNA, the CDR3 is TGTGCCAGCAGGTATTCTCGAGATCAGCCCCAGCATTTT.

The V and J genes are TRBV7-2 and TRBJ2-7; a weak D match, TRBD2 (7 bases). Germline V gives CDR1 SGHTA, CDR2 FQGNSA. The V end was cut by 5 bases, the J end by 7 bases, with 18 bases between. This CDR3 spans 14 amino acids. The DNA of the CDR3 is TGTGCCAGCAGCCACCAGAGGGGGGGCCTTGAGCAGTACTTC. Translated: CASSHQRGGLEQYF.

The gene calls are TRBV6-5 and TRBJ1-1; D gene ambiguous. Germline V gene lookup returns CDR1 MNHEY and CDR2 SVGAGI. V gave up 9 bases and J gave up 5 bases, with 7 bases separating them. CDR3 size: 10 residues. CDR3 protein: CARWRTEAFF. For the CDR3, the DNA is TGTGCCAGGTGGAGAACTGAAGCTTTCTTT.

The V call is TRBV6-5, the J call TRBJ2-5; D gene ambiguous. The CDR3 spans 15 residues. V lost 0 bases to trimming and J lost 5 bases, with 13 bases between them. Looked up from germline, CDR1 is MNHEY and CDR2 is SVGAGI. DNA of the CDR3: TGTGCCAGCAGTTACTCGAGACCAGATGGGGAGACCCAGTACTTC. Its protein is CASSYSRPDGETQYF.

The chain recombines TRBV5-6 with TRBJ2-1; D is uncertain. V was cut by 0 bases and J by 4 bases, with 11 bases left in between. CDR3 length: 15 amino acids. Per germline, CDR1 SGHDT and CDR2 YYEEEE. This CDR3 is CASSLERVQYNEQFF. The DNA for the CDR3 is TGTGCCAGCAGCTTGGAGCGTGTACAATACAATGAGCAGTTCTTC.

This sequence joins TRBV30 and TRBJ1-1; 8 bases are a match to TRBD1. CDR1 and CDR2 from the germline V gene are GTSNPN and SVGIG (reference sequence). The CDR3 runs 12 residues. V lost 7 bases and J lost 0; bases outside the gene matches: 1. CDR3 sequence (DNA): TGTGCCTTGGACAGGGTGAACACTGAAGCTTTCTTT. Protein product: CALDRVNTEAFF.